This T cell receptor beta chain is from a study of blood T cell repertoires in COVID-19. Across the whole study: Samples representing acute and convalescent COVID-19 were sourced from the United States, Italy and Spain. Nucleic acid was either cDNA or gDNA, and it came from T cells, B-cell-depleted T cells, or PBMCs.

The CDR3 has 15 residues. Germline V CDR1 and CDR2: KGHSH, LQKENI. V shed 0 bases and J shed 7 bases, with 14 bases lying between them. Measured with immunoSEQ multiplex PCR; TCRdb has only the in-frame clones, and not every one. The table has some 150,000 clones, roughly 90% seen once. Sequencing was carried out using peripheral blood. The chain links TRBV18 to TRBJ2-3; weak D call: TRBD1 (5 bases). The clonotype was recovered from a woman aged 55-75 years with active or convalescent COVID-19. The CDR3 DNA reads as TGTGCCAGCTCACCACCCGCACAGGCGGCAAATACGCAGTATTTT. Residues: CASSPPAQAANTQYF. The variable domain in full, completed from reference TRBV18 and TRBJ2-3, reads NAGVMQNPRHLVRRRGQEARLRCSPMKGHSHVYWYRQLPEEGLKFMVYLQKENIIDESGMPKERFSAEFPKEGPSILRIQQVVRGDSAAYFCASSPPAQAANTQYFGPGTRLTVL.